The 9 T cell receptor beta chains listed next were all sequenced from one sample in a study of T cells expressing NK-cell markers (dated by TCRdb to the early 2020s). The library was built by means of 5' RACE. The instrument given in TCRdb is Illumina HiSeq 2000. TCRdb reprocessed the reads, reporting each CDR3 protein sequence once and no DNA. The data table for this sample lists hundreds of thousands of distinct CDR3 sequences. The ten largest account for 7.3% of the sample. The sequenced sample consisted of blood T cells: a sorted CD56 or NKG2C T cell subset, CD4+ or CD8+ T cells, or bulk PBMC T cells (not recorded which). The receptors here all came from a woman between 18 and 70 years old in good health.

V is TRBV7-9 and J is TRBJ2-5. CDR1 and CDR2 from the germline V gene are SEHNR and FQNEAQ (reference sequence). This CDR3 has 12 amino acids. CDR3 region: CASTDPRETQYF.

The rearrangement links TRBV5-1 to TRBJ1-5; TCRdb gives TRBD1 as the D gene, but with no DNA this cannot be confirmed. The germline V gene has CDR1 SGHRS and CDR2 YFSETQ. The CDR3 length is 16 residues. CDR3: CASSFPGTGSNQPQHF. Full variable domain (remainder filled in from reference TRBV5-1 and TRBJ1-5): KAGVTQTPRYLIKTRGQQVTLSCSPISGHRSVSWYQQTPGQGLQFLFEYFSETQRNKGNFPGRFSGRQFSNSRSEMNVSTLELGDSALYLCASSFPGTGSNQPQHFGDGTRLSIL.

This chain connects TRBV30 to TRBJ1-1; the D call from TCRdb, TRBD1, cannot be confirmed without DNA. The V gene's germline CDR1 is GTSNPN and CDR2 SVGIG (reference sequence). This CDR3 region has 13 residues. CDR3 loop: CACEPVGESEAFF.

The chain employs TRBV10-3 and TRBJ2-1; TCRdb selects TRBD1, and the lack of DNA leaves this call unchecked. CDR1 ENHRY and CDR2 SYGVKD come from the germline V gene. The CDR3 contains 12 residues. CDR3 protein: CAISRGQGEQFF.

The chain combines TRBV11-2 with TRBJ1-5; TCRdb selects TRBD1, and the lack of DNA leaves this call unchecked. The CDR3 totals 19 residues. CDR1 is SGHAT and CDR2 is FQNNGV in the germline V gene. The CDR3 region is CASSSGTGGPGRGNQPQHF.

Here the CDR3 reads CASSSMGVGQPQHF. The rearrangement uses TRBV2 and TRBJ1-5; TCRdb calls TRBD1, which cannot be checked without DNA. This CDR3 has 14 amino acids. In germline, CDR1 is SNHLY, CDR2 FYNNEI.

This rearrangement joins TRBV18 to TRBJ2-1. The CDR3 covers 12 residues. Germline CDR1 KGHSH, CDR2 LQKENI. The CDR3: CASSTLYNEQFF.

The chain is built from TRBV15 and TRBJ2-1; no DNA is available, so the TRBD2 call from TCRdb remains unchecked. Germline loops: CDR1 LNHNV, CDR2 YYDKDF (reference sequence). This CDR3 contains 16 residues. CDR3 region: CATSRDLGSGDNEQFF. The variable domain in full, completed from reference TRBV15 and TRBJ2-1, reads DAMVIQNPRYQVTQFGKPVTLSCSQTLNHNVMYWYQQKSSQAPKLLFHYYDKDFNNEADTPDNFQSRRPNTSFCFLDIRSPGLGDTAMYLCATSRDLGSGDNEQFFGPGTRLTVL.

CDR3 amino acids: CASSQGAGSPSSPLHF. This sequence joins TRBV12-3 or TRBV12-4 and TRBJ1-6; TCRdb indicates TRBD1, and absent DNA this call remains unverified. The CDR3 length is 16 residues.